This TCR beta chain was profiled in a study of shared clonotypes between healthy human individuals. Regarding the study as a whole: Shared clonotypes: 4.5% to 5% naive CD4, 3.5% to 4% naive CD8, 2.3% memory CD4, approximately 0.4% memory CD8. It was only blood that was sampled, and tissue repertoires likely differ.

The CD4+ fraction was divided into a CD45RA+ naive subset and a CD45RA-negative memory subset. This clone has just one count. Its antigen remains unidentified. Per the authors' pipeline: Filtering was not the same, since immunoSEQ gave junction-only sequences without quality scores. The repertoire was sequenced with immunoSEQ multiplex PCR; TCRdb's copy has only in-frame clones and lacks some. Clone size and V and J calls were adopted from that table, with D and trimming inferred from the DNA. Of 2 million or so clones detected, roughly 94% appear once; the ten largest clones hold 0.13%. The sample taken for sequencing was naive CD4+ T cells sorted from blood. Subset: CD45RA+ positively selected. The sequence was obtained from a man younger than 35 in good health.

CDR3 sequence: CASSLEIGFGYTF. In DNA form, the CDR3 reads TGTGCCAGCAGCTTAGAAATCGGATTTGGCTACACCTTC. The rearrangement joins TRBV7-2 to TRBJ1-2; no reliable D call. Germline values: CDR1 SGHTA, CDR2 FQGNSA. Trimming left V 1 base short and J 7 bases short, with 10 bases between. There are 13 residues in the CDR3.